The 10 T cell receptor beta chains in this list originate from one sample, sequenced in a study of control samples from healthy donors and cancer patients. Profiling relied on immunoSEQ multiplex PCR, and the TCRdb table lists in-frame clones only, not all of them. This sample has approximately 170,000 clones, with about 90% found just once. The specimen was blood. These receptors were obtained from a woman aged 45-65 years in good health.

The V call is TRBV28, the J call TRBJ1-5, with 8 bases aligning to TRBD1. This CDR3 has 17 residues. CDR1 is MDHEN, CDR2 SYDVKM, per germline. Trimming at V came to 10 bases and at J to 3 bases, leaving 17 bases not matched to a gene. The DNA for the CDR3 is TGTGCCACGTTCTGGGCTTCAGGGGGCGCAGACAATCAGCCCCAGCATTTT. Translation gives CATFWASGGADNQPQHF.

This chain uses TRBV27 with TRBJ1-2; 8 bases map to TRBD1. The length of the CDR3 is 15 residues. CDR1 and CDR2 (germline): MNHEY, SMNVEV (reference sequence). Unmatched junction bases numbered 4, after V lost 1 base and J lost 3 bases. In DNA, the CDR3 is TGTGCCAGCAGTTTATACGGGACAGGACACTATGGCTACACCTTC. Translating gives CASSLYGTGHYGYTF.

This sequence joins TRBV9 and TRBJ2-7; 8 nucleotides line up with TRBD1. V dropped 0 bases and J dropped 5; count of bases not matched to a gene: 4. This CDR3 has 14 amino acids. Germline CDR1 is SGDLS and CDR2 is YYNGEE. The CDR3 DNA is TGTGCCAGCAGCGTAGGGACAGGGAGCAACGAGCAGTACTTC. Protein: CASSVGTGSNEQYF.

The chain couples TRBV19 to TRBJ2-7; 8 bases agree with TRBD1. The germline CDR1 and CDR2 sequences are LNHDA and SQIVND (reference sequence). The CDR3 length is 15 residues. The J segment lost 2 bases and the V segment lost 4 bases, leaving 7 bases of the junction unmatched. The CDR3 region is CASSRGQGFAYEQYF. DNA of the CDR3: TGTGCCAGTAGTAGAGGACAGGGATTCGCCTACGAGCAGTACTTC.

This clone was observed a handful of times. The V call is TRBV6-6, the J call TRBJ2-1, with a possible D match to TRBD1 (5 bases). This CDR3 has 14 amino acids. Germline V gives CDR1 MNHNY, CDR2 SVGAGI (reference sequence). V dropped 0 bases and J dropped 7 bases, with 10 bases sitting between them. The CDR3 protein is CASSYSGASNEQFF. The CDR3 DNA reads as TGTGCCAGCAGTTACTCTGGGGCGAGTAATGAGCAGTTCTTC.

The genes are TRBV27 and TRBJ1-6; D is uncertain. The CDR3 has 16 amino acids. V lost 7 bases and J 0 bases, leaving 13 bases between the germline ends. CDR1 MNHEY and CDR2 SMNVEV come from the germline V gene (reference sequence). In DNA form, the CDR3 reads TGTGCCAGCACTCGTTTGGACGGCTCCTATAATTCACCCCTCCACTTT. Protein sequence: CASTRLDGSYNSPLHF.

This rearrangement joins TRBV19 to TRBJ2-1; D is unclear. The CDR3 totals 17 residues. Trimming cost V 4 bases and J 0 bases, with 16 bases left between them. CDR1 LNHDA and CDR2 SQIVND come from the germline V gene (reference sequence). CDR3 sequence reads: CASSSWVALSSYNEQFF. The CDR3 region has the DNA TGTGCCAGTAGTAGTTGGGTAGCACTGAGCTCCTACAATGAGCAGTTCTTC. Full variable domain (outside the CDR3, taken from reference TRBV19 and TRBJ2-1): DGGITQSPKYLFRKEGQNVTLSCEQNLNHDAMYWYRQDPGQGLRLIYYSQIVNDFQKGDIAEGYSVSREKKESFPLTVTSAQKNPTAFYLCASSSWVALSSYNEQFFGPGTRLTVL.

The rearrangement links TRBV27 to TRBJ1-2; unclear D gene. Germline V gene sequence: CDR1 MNHEY, CDR2 SMNVEV (reference sequence). Trimming took off 5 bases at V and 2 bases at J, with 15 bases between the two ends. This CDR3 is built from 15 residues. The CDR3 region has the DNA TGTGCCAGCAGTGGTGAACCATCCGGGAACTATGGCTACACCTTC. Its protein product is CASSGEPSGNYGYTF.

The V gene is TRBV18, the J gene TRBJ2-1, with D uncertain. Trimming left V 3 bases short and J 6 bases short, with 15 bases between. Germline CDR1 reads KGHSH; CDR2 reads LQKENI. The CDR3 runs 15 residues. The DNA of the CDR3 is TGTGCCAGCTCACCCCCCTTTTTGGGTATCAATGAGCAGTTCTTC. Residues: CASSPPFLGINEQFF.

The rearrangement uses TRBV6-2 or TRBV6-3 and TRBJ2-1, with 11 bases lining up with TRBD2. The CDR3 has 17 residues. Germline CDR1 and CDR2: MNHEY and SVGEGT. With 4 bases clipped from V and 4 bases from J, the junction kept 9 bases outside the gene matches. In DNA, the CDR3 is TGTGCCAGCAGTTTCCTACCCGGGACTAGCGGATACAATGAGCAGTTCTTC. It is translated as CASSFLPGTSGYNEQFF.